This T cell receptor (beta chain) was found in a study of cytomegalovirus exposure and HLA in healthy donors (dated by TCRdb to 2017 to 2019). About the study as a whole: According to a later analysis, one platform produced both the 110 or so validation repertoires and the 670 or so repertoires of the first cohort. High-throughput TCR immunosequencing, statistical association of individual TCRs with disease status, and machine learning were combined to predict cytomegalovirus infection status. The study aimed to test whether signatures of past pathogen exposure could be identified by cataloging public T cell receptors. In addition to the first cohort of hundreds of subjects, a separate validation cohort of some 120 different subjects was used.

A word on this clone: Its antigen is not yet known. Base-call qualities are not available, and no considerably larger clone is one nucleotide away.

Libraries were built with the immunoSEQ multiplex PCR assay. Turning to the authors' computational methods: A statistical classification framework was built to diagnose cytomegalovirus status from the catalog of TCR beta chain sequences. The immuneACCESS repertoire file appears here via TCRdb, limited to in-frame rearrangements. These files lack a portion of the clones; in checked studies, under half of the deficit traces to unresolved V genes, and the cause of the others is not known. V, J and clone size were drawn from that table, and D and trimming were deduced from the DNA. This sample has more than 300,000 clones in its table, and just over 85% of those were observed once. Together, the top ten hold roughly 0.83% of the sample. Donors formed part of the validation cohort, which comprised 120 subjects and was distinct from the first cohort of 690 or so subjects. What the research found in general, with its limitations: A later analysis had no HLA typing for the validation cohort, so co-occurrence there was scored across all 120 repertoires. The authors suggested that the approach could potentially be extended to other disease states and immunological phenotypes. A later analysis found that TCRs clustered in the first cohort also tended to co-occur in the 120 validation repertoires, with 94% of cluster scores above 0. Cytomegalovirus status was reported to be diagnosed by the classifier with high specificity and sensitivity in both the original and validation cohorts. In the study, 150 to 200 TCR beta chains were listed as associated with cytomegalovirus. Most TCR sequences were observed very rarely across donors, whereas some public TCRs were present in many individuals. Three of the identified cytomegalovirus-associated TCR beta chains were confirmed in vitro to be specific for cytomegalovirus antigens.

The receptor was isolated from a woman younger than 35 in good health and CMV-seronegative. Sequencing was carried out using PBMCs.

The DNA sequence reads TGTGCCAGCAGCGATCACCTAGCGGGAGGGCGAAGTGAGCAGTTCTTC. Its product reads: CASSDHLAGGRSEQFF. The chain couples TRBV11-2 to TRBJ2-1; 12 middle bases align to TRBD2. The CDR3 sequence holds 16 residues, the cysteine and phenylalanine included. This entry keeps only the CDR3 DNA: 48 bases, framed from base 1. V has 5 bases trimmed and J has 9 bases trimmed; junction bases matching no gene number 11. According to the germline V gene, CDR1 reads SGHAT and CDR2 reads FQNNGV.